This T cell receptor (beta chain) was sequenced for a study of control samples from healthy donors and cancer patients. Some clones are missing from TCRdb's copy, which holds only in-frame ones; the method was immunoSEQ multiplex PCR. The data hold over 85,000 clones, with less than 85% observed a single time. Per germline, CDR1 ENHRY and CDR2 SYGVKD. V was shortened by 0 bases and J by 4 bases, with 12 bases between the two germline ends. The CDR3 contains 15 residues. The chain recombines TRBV10-3 with TRBJ2-5; no firm D call. This TCR was sampled from a man between 70 and 80 years old with lung cancer. What was sequenced was PBMCs. Here the CDR3 DNA reads TGTGCCATCAGTGAGTCTACATATACGCGAGAGACCCAGTACTTC. It specifies CAISESTYTRETQYF.